The entry below gives a single T cell receptor (beta chain) sequence along with its context. This sample is drawn from a study of blood T cell repertoires in COVID-19. Study in general: COVID-19 samples from acute and convalescent phases originated in the United States, Italy and Spain.

CDR1 is SGDLS, CDR2 YYNGEE, per germline. V dropped 0 bases and J dropped 5; count of bases not matched to a gene: 10. The CDR3 sequence is 16 residues long. Some clones are missing from TCRdb's copy, which holds only in-frame ones; the method was immunoSEQ multiplex PCR. Found here are about 150,000 clones, roughly 84% of them singletons; the top ten hold less than 2.5%. The source material was peripheral blood. The sequence was collected from a man aged 65 to 79 with acute or convalescent COVID-19. The rearrangement links TRBV9 to TRBJ2-5; 7 bases are a match to TRBD2. The CDR3 nucleotides are TGTGCCAGCAGCGTAGGAGCTGGGAGGGGAAGGGAGACCCAGTACTTC. This gives the protein CASSVGAGRGRETQYF.